Each of the 11 T cell receptor beta chains below was sequenced from the same sample in a study of T cells after yellow fever vaccination. TCRdb itself ran the 5' RACE reads through MiXCR, one entry per CDR3 protein. Of hundreds of thousands of distinct CDR3 sequences listed, 17% are singletons. Here the sequenced sample was PBMCs, taken more than 4 days after the first yellow fever vaccination. These receptors all come from a man younger than 35 who received the YFV17D yellow fever vaccine.

This chain joins TRBV13 and TRBJ1-2; 10 bases match TRBD1. V shed 5 bases and J 3 bases; nucleotides not matched to a gene: 6. The germline V gene has CDR1 PRHDT and CDR2 FYEKMQ (reference sequence). The CDR3 is made up of 15 amino acids. CDR3 loop: CASSHGTGADYGYTF. The CDR3 DNA reads TGTGCCAGCAGCCATGGGACAGGGGCTGACTATGGCTACACCTTC.

J is TRBJ2-7 and V is TRBV28; possible D gene TRBD1, 5 bases. V lost 4 bases, J lost 2 bases, and 12 bases lay in between. The CDR3 loop spans 14 amino acids. Germline-derived CDR1 and CDR2 are MDHEN and SYDVKM. The chain's CDR3 is CASSSPAGPYEQYV. Written as DNA, the CDR3 is TGTGCCAGCAGTTCACCAGCAGGGCCCTACGAGCAGTACGTC.

This clonotype was detected a few times. V usage is TRBV7-8 and J usage is TRBJ2-7; TRBD2 matches at 13 bases. Unmatched junction bases numbered 5, after V lost 1 base and J lost 2 bases. This CDR3 has 17 amino acids. Germline V gives CDR1 SGHVS, CDR2 FQNEAQ. DNA of the CDR3: TGTGCCAGCAGCTTAGTAGTGACTAGCGGGGGGACCTACGAGCAGTACTTC. Its protein is CASSLVVTSGGTYEQYF.

This clonotype was found a few times. The chain carries TRBV7-2 and TRBJ1-1, with 8 bases fitting TRBD1. Losses at the gene ends were 6 bases for V and 8 bases for J; bases not matched to a gene: 2. The CDR3 sequence is 11 residues long. The germline V gene has CDR1 SGHTA and CDR2 FQGNSA. In DNA, the CDR3 is TGTGCCAGCAGGCGGACAGGGGAAGCTTTCTTT. It yields the protein CASRRTGEAFF.

This clonotype was seen a handful of times. The rearrangement links TRBV29-1 to TRBJ1-2, with TRBD1 matching 7 bases. Germline V CDR1 and CDR2: SQVTM, ANQGSEA. The CDR3 has 12 amino acids. With V trimmed by 3 bases and J by 4 bases, 2 bases remained unmatched. CDR3 coding DNA: TGCAGCGTTGATCGGGACAGCTATGGCTACACCTTC. Encoded protein: CSVDRDSYGYTF.

For this clonotype: The junction shows a germline mismatch at one end, possibly a read error. The V gene is TRBV20-1, the J gene TRBJ1-2; D is uncertain. Germline-derived CDR1 and CDR2 are DFQATT and SNEGSKA (reference sequence). The CDR3 covers 10 residues. CDR3 DNA sequence: TGCAGTGCTAGAACGGTCCCAGAGAATTTC. Its protein is CSARTVPENF.

The gene calls are TRBV7-2 and TRBJ1-2; 10 bases are shared with TRBD1. This CDR3 contains 15 residues. Losses at the gene ends were 3 bases for V and 1 base for J; bases not matched to a gene: 2. Looked up from germline, CDR1 is SGHTA and CDR2 is FQGNSA. CDR3 nucleotide sequence: TGTGCCAGCAGCTTGGACAGGGGGTTTAACTATGGCTACACCTTC. It yields the protein CASSLDRGFNYGYTF.

The chain recombines TRBV4-1 with TRBJ2-7; TRBD1 matches 7 bases. The trim removed 0 bases at V and 4 bases at J, leaving 6 bases unmatched. The V gene's germline CDR1 is MGHRA and CDR2 YSYEKL. This CDR3 spans 15 amino acids. CDR3 in amino acids: CASSQDSGGGYEQYV. DNA of the CDR3: TGCGCCAGCAGCCAAGATTCAGGGGGTGGTTACGAGCAGTACGTC.

The V gene is TRBV4-1, the J gene TRBJ2-3; TRBD2 matches 8 bases. Per the germline V gene, CDR1 is MGHRA and CDR2 is YSYEKL. J lost 4 bases, V lost 3 bases, and 6 bases had no gene match. The CDR3 contains 15 residues. In DNA form, the CDR3 reads TGCGCCAGCAGCCACCCGGGGGGGCGAGCAGATACGCAGTATTTT. It is translated as CASSHPGGRADTQYF.

The table lists this clonotype with a few counts. The rearrangement joins TRBV5-6 to TRBJ1-4, with D unclear. Germline V gene lookup returns CDR1 SGHDT and CDR2 YYEEEE. The germline V and J ends were trimmed by 3 bases and 5 bases, with 5 bases remaining between them. The CDR3 is 12 residues long. The CDR3 nucleotides read TGTGCCAGCAGCTCAAGGAATGAAAAACTGTTTTTT. Its protein is CASSSRNEKLFF.

This clonotype was seen only a few times. This rearrangement joins TRBV4-1 to TRBJ2-5; no definite D call. Trimming pared 1 base from V and 4 bases from J, leaving 16 bases between. The CDR3 is 16 amino acids. From germline, CDR1 is MGHRA and CDR2 YSYEKL. In DNA form, the CDR3 reads TGCGCCAGCAGCCAAGCTCTCTCCAGATCCGTAGAGACCCAGTACTTC. This translates into CASSQALSRSVETQYF.